The 19 T cell receptor beta chains given below trace back to one sample, sequenced in a study of Ad26.COV2.S vaccination and SARS-CoV-2 variants (dated by TCRdb to about 2021). The treatment or condition label for this specimen denotes: 15 to 20 received Ad26.COV2.S at low or high dose, single or two shots; 5 received placebo; per-sample allocation not given. For vaccine and placebo recipients, repertoires were sequenced using samples collected on day 63 after the first injection. The method behind the library was the immunoSEQ multiplex PCR assay. The table comes from immuneACCESS by way of TCRdb, which keeps in-frame sequences with V and J called. Part of the clones is missing from these tables; in studies checked, under half for an unresolved V gene and the rest for unknown reasons. This sample has 400,000 to 450,000 clones in its table, and approximately 90% of those were observed once. In total, the top ten clones hold 12% of the sample.

This specimen was peripheral blood, taken in a trial of Ad26.COV2.S vaccine versus placebo. The receptors stem from a person aged 18-60 years who received the Ad26.COV2.S COVID-19 vaccine or a placebo.

The rearrangement links TRBV3-1 (or the pseudogene TRBV3-2) to TRBJ2-1; D is possibly TRBD2 (6 bases). This CDR3 contains 13 residues. Germline CDR1 and CDR2: LGHDT and YNNKEL (reference sequence). The V end lost 8 bases, the J end lost 4 bases, and 12 bases lay between the germline ends. This CDR3 is CASVDGTYNEQFF. The CDR3 bases are TGTGCCAGCGTGGACGGGACTTACAATGAGCAGTTCTTC.

Here the CDR3 reads CASTKGATEAFF. The CDR3 bases are TGTGCCAGCACCAAGGGGGCGACGGAAGCTTTCTTT. J is TRBJ1-1 and V is TRBV5-6; TRBD1 agrees at 7 bases. The V and J ends lost 6 bases and 8 bases, in that order; junction bases with no gene match: 7. The CDR3 is 12 amino acids. CDR1 SGHDT and CDR2 YYEEEE come from the germline V gene.

Regarding this clone: This same CDR3 is encoded by further DNA sequences in the sample. The rearrangement links TRBV6-2 or TRBV6-3 to TRBJ2-7; D uncertain. Between the trimmed V and J ends, which lost 5 bases and 0 bases, there was a span of 2 bases. The CDR3 has 11 residues. Per germline, CDR1 MNHEY and CDR2 SVGEGT. The DNA for the CDR3 is TGTGCCAGCAGTACCTCCTACGAGCAGTACTTC. Its protein is CASSTSYEQYF.

The V gene is TRBV27, the J gene TRBJ2-7; a weak D match, TRBD2 (5 bases). V lost 3 bases to trimming and J lost 3 bases, with 9 bases between them. The CDR3 consists of 13 residues. CDR1 and CDR2 from the germline V gene are MNHEY and SMNVEV (reference sequence). CDR3 residues: CASSFSAYYEQYF. The CDR3 DNA sequence: TGTGCCAGCAGTTTTAGCGCCTACTACGAGCAGTACTTC.

This chain links TRBV18 with TRBJ2-2, with 8 bases aligning to TRBD2. V dropped 6 bases and J dropped 7; count of bases not matched to a gene: 7. The germline CDR1 and CDR2 sequences are KGHSH and LQKENI. The CDR3 is 14 amino acids. CDR3 protein: CASSAGLVDGELFF. In nucleotides, the CDR3 is TGTGCCAGCTCGGCGGGACTAGTGGACGGGGAGCTGTTTTTT.

The chain has TRBV10-2 and TRBJ2-7, with TRBD2 identical over 9 bases. CDR3 length equals 14 residues. The ends lost 8 bases at V and 0 bases at J; junction bases unmatched: 5. Germline V lookup: CDR1 WSHSY, CDR2 SAAADI. CDR3 residues: CASLGLASSYEQYF. CDR3 DNA: TGCGCCAGCCTAGGACTAGCGAGCTCCTACGAGCAGTACTTC.

V is TRBV14 and J is TRBJ1-6; D gene ambiguous. The CDR3 spans 14 residues. The V end was cut by 1 base, the J end by 9 bases, with 10 bases between. From germline, CDR1 is SGHDN and CDR2 FVKESK. CDR3 nucleotides: TGTGCCAGCAGCCAAGCGGTGGCAGTTTCACCCCTCCACTTT. This gives the protein CASSQAVAVSPLHF. The entire variable domain, with the rest obtained from reference TRBV14 and TRBJ1-6, is as follows: EAGVTQFPSHSVIEKGQTVTLRCDPISGHDNLYWYRRVMGKEIKFLLHFVKESKQDESGMPNNRFLAERTGGTYSTLKVQPAELEDSGVYFCASSQAVAVSPLHFGNGTRLTVT.

The chain couples TRBV14 to TRBJ2-3; the D gene is possibly TRBD1 (5 bases). CDR3 length: 17 residues. Trimming left V 3 bases short and J 0 bases short, with 16 bases between. Germline CDR1 is SGHDN and CDR2 is FVKESK. The CDR3 spells CASSQKTAYSSTDTQYF. The CDR3 coding sequence is TGTGCCAGCAGCCAGAAGACAGCATACTCTAGCACAGATACGCAGTATTTT.

The chain employs TRBV11-3 and TRBJ2-3; 8 bases align to TRBD1. Germline CDR1 and CDR2: SGHNT and YENEEA. The CDR3 sequence is 15 residues long. V shed 5 bases and J 4 bases; nucleotides not matched to a gene: 8. Here the CDR3 reads CASSPRGTGADTQYF. CDR3 nucleotides: TGTGCCAGCAGCCCAAGGGGGACAGGAGCAGATACGCAGTATTTT.

The chain combines TRBV14 with TRBJ2-1; 13 positions agree with TRBD2. Germline CDR1 is SGHDN and CDR2 is FVKESK. V lost 3 bases, J lost 12 bases, and 11 bases stayed unmatched. This CDR3 is 16 amino acids long. CDR3 DNA sequence: TGTGCCAGCAGCCACCGACTAGCGGGAGGCACAGGGGGGCAGTTCTTC. This gives the protein CASSHRLAGGTGGQFF.

This chain links TRBV7-3 with TRBJ1-2; D remains ambiguous. V was pared by 0 bases and J by 8 bases, with 16 bases between. The germline CDR1 and CDR2 sequences are SGHTA and FQGTGA. This CDR3 has 15 residues. Written as DNA, the CDR3 is TGTGCCAGCAGCTTAACCCCGGGAAACGGTCGGGGCTACACCTTC. Translating it yields CASSLTPGNGRGYTF.

This clone was counted once. V gene TRBV15 combines with J gene TRBJ2-2; no clear D gene. The germline V and J ends were trimmed by 1 base and 10 bases, with 10 bases remaining between them. The CDR3 is 13 amino acids. The germline CDR1 and CDR2 sequences are LNHNV and YYDKDF (reference sequence). CDR3 amino acids: CATSRVQVEELFF. The CDR3 coding sequence is TGTGCCACCAGCAGAGTCCAGGTAGAGGAGCTGTTTTTT.

The DNA for the CDR3 is TGTGCCAGCAGTCCGGGCGGACGGGATAGCAATCAGCCCCAGCATTTT. It is translated as CASSPGGRDSNQPQHF. J is TRBJ1-5 and V is TRBV6-2 or TRBV6-3; D is uncertain. Germline-derived CDR1 and CDR2 are MNHEY and SVGEGT. The CDR3 length is 16 residues. V lost 5 bases and J 0 bases, leaving 14 bases between the germline ends.

This clone was seen more than once but under ten times. V and J are TRBV7-9 and TRBJ2-2; the D is unclear. V lost 1 base to trimming and J lost 6 bases, with 9 bases between them. There are 14 residues in the CDR3. Germline-derived CDR1 and CDR2 are SEHNR and FQNEAQ (reference sequence). The CDR3: CASSLGLPAGELFF. The CDR3, as DNA: TGTGCCAGCAGCTTAGGGCTCCCCGCCGGGGAGCTGTTTTTT.

The CDR3 protein is CASSLPGGSTDTQYF. In DNA, the CDR3 is TGTGCCAGCAGTTTACCGGGCGGGAGTACAGATACGCAGTATTTT. This chain joins TRBV27 and TRBJ2-3, with TRBD2 matching 7 bases. The trim removed 2 bases at V and 3 bases at J, leaving 5 bases unmatched. The germline V gene has CDR1 MNHEY and CDR2 SMNVEV (reference sequence). The CDR3 has 15 amino acids.

The rearrangement links TRBV5-1 to TRBJ2-2; 7 bases match TRBD2. The CDR3 consists of 16 residues. V was pared by 3 bases and J by 5 bases, with 10 bases of the junction left unmatched. The V gene's germline CDR1 is SGHRS and CDR2 YFSETQ. The CDR3 coding sequence is TGCGCCAGCAGCTATAAGAGGGGAGGGAATACCGGGGAGCTGTTTTTT. This encodes CASSYKRGGNTGELFF.

The chain links TRBV29-1 to TRBJ2-1, with TRBD2 identical over 10 bases. This CDR3 has 14 amino acids. CDR1 and CDR2 from the germline V gene are SQVTM and ANQGSEA. Trimming cost V 4 bases and J 7 bases; bases outside gene matches: 7. The CDR3 DNA sequence: TGCAGCGTTGTATTAGCGGGAGGAAGGAATGAGCAGTTCTTC. Amino acids: CSVVLAGGRNEQFF.

The rearrangement joins TRBV18 to TRBJ1-2, with TRBD1 matching 8 bases. Germline CDR1 is KGHSH and CDR2 is LQKENI. V shed 6 bases and J 8 bases; nucleotides not matched to a gene: 8. The CDR3 sequence is 13 residues long. CDR3 sequence: CASSKRQGTGYTF. The CDR3 region has the DNA TGTGCCAGCTCGAAGAGACAGGGGACAGGCTACACCTTC.

This rearrangement joins TRBV7-9 to TRBJ1-2, with a weak D call TRBD1 (6 bases). The ends were cut back, 5 bases at V and 4 bases at J, with 14 bases in the middle. CDR1 is SEHNR, CDR2 FQNEAQ, per germline (reference sequence). The CDR3 is 14 residues long. Written as DNA, the CDR3 is TGTGCCAGCAGCATCGGACAGCCCATCTATGGCTACACCTTC. This sequence encodes CASSIGQPIYGYTF.